This T cell receptor (beta chain) was retrieved from a study of cytomegalovirus exposure and HLA in healthy donors. Turning to the study itself: Per a later analysis, the 666 first-cohort and 110 or so validation repertoires shared one platform. Study-wide findings and caveats: Diagnosis of cytomegalovirus status made by the classifier reportedly showed high specificity and sensitivity. Altogether, some 170 TCR beta chains were recorded as cytomegalovirus-associated. In vitro testing confirmed a few CMV-associated chains as specific for CMV antigens.

The method was immunoSEQ multiplex PCR; TCRdb's version includes in-frame clones alone and lacks a portion of them. Among approximately 200,000 clones, around nine tenths were seen once, and the ten largest hold 0.8% to 1.2%. A few counts support this clone. The antigen remains undetermined. After removal of 2 bases from V and 4 bases from J, the junction contained 8 bases not matched to a gene. The CDR3 sequence is 15 residues long. Per the germline V gene, CDR1 is GTSNPN and CDR2 is SVGIG (reference sequence). V usage is TRBV30 and J usage is TRBJ1-3, with 7 bases aligning to TRBD1. Input material: PBMCs. The clonotype was recovered from a young woman in good health and CMV-seronegative. CDR3 sequence (DNA): TGTGCCTGGAGTCAACCCACAGGGGAGGGAAACACCATATATTTT. This codes for CAWSQPTGEGNTIYF.